This T cell receptor (beta chain) stems from a study of blood T cell repertoires in COVID-19. CDR1 is LNHNV, CDR2 YYDKDF, per germline (reference sequence). The V end lost 0 bases, the J end lost 5 bases, and 10 bases lay between the germline ends. This CDR3 comprises 15 residues. Generated by immunoSEQ multiplex PCR, the TCRdb table keeps only in-frame clones and is missing some. Counted here are around 250,000 clones, 86% occurring once; the ten biggest clones make up about 12%. The sequencing sample was made of peripheral blood. The origin of this receptor is a man older than 75 with acute or convalescent COVID-19. The chain carries TRBV15 and TRBJ1-4, with D possibly being TRBD1 (5 bases). The DNA for the CDR3 is TGTGCCACCAGCAGAGATGGGGCCGCGAATGAAAAACTGTTTTTT. Translated, it gives CATSRDGAANEKLFF.